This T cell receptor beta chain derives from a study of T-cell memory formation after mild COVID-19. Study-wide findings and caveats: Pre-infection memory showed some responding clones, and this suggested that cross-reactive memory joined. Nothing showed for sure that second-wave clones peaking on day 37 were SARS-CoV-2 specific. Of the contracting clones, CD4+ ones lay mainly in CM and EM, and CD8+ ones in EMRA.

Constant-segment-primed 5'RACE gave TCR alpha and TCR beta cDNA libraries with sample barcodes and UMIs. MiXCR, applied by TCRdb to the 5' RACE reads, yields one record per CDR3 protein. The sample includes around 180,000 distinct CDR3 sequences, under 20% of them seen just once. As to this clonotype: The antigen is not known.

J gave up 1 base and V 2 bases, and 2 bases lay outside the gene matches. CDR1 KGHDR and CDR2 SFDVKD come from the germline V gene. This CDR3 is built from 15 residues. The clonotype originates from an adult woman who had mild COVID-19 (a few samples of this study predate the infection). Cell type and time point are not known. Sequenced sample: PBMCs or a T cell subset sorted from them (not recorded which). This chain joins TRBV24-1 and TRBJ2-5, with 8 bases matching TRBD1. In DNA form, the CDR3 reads TGTGCCACCAGTGATTCGGGACAGGTCCAAGAGACCCAGTACTTC. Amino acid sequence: CATSDSGQVQETQYF.